This T cell receptor (beta chain) was observed in a study of response to subunit inactivated influenza vaccine. Points from the study as a whole: The authors suggested that every seasonal influenza vaccination recruits few new T cells.

This clonotype has only a few counts. Its antigen is not identified. This CDR3 is 14 amino acids long. Germline lookup yields CDR1 SGHAT and CDR2 FQNNGV. Trimming removed 2 bases at V and 2 bases at J, with 9 bases between. TCRdb analysed the RT-PCR reads with MiXCR anew, one entry per CDR3 protein. The table includes roughly 630,000 distinct CDR3 sequences, 13% to 15% detected once. The sequence came from a man aged 45-65 years who received an inactivated influenza vaccine. This chain connects TRBV11-2 to TRBJ1-2; a weak D match, TRBD1 (6 bases). The sequenced sample was PBMCs from blood, obtained approximately 15 days before vaccination. The DNA for the CDR3 is TGTGCCAGCAGCTTATCACAGGGAAACTATGGCTACACCTTC. This translates into CASSLSQGNYGYTF.